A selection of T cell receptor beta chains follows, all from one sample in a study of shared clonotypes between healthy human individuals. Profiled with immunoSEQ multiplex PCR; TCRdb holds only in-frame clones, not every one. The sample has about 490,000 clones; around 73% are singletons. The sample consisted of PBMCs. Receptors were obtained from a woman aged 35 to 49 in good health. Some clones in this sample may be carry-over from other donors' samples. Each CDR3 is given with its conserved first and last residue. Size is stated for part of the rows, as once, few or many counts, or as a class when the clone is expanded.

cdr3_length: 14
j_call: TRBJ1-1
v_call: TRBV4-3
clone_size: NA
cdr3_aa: CASSQESPAAEAFF

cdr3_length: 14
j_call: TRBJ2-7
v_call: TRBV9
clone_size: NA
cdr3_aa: CASSVGRTWDEQYF

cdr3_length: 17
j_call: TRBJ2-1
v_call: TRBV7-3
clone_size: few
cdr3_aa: CASSQAGVAGVSNEQFF

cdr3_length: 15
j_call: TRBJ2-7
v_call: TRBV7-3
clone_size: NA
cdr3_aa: CASSFIAGSSYEQYF

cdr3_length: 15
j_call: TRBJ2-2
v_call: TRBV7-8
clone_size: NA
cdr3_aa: CASRRNRGFGGELFF

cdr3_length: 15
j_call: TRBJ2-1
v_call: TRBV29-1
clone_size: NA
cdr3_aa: CSVDSGTGSYNEQFF

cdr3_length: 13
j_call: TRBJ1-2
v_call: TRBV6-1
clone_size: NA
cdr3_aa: CAGGQGLGYGYTF

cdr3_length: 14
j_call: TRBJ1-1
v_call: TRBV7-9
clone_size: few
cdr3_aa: CASSSTGITTEAFF

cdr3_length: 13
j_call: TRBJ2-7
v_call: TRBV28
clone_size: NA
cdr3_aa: CASSLTVEGEQYF

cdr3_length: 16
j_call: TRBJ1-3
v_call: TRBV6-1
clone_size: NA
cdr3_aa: CASSAARREAGNTIYF

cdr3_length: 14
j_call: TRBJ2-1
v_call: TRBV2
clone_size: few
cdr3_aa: CASRAGTNYNEQFF

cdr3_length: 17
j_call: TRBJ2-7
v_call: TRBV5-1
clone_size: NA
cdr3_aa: CASSLGGWGRPSYEQYF

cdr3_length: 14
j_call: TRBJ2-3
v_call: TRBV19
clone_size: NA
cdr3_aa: CASSIDTSTDTQYF

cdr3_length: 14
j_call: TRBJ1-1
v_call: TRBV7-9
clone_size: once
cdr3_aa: CASTQGGLAAEAFF

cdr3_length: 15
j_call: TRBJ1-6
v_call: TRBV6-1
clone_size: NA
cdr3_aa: CASSEEGAYNSPLHF

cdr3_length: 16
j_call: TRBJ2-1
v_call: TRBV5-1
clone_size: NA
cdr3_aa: CASSLEGLAGVHEQFF

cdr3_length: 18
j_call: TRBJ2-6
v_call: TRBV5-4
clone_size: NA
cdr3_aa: CASSSGGLARGGANVLTF

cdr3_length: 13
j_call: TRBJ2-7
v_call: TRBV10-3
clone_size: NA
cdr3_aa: CAIEFEGVGEQYF

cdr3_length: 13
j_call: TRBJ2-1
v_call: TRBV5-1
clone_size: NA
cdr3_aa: CASSLAVGVEQFF